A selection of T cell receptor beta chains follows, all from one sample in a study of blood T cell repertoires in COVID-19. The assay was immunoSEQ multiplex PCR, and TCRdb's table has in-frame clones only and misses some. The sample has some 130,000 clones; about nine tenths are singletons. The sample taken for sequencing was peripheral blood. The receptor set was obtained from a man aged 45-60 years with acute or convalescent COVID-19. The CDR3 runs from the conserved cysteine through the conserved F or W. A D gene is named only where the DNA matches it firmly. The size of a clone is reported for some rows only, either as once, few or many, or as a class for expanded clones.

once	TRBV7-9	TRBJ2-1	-	CASSGAGKNNEQFF	TGTGCCAGCAGCGGTGCGGGTAAGAACAATGAGCAGTTCTTC
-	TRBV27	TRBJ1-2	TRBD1	CASTLSQGARWYGYTF	TGTGCCAGCACCCTATCCCAGGGGGCGCGATGGTATGGCTACACCTTC
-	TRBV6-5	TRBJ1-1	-	CASSPYGDTEAFF	TGTGCCAGCAGCCCCTACGGGGACACTGAAGCTTTCTTT
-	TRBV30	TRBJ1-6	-	CAWRPTTIYNSPLHF	TGTGCCTGGAGGCCCACAACTATCTATAATTCACCCCTCCACTTT
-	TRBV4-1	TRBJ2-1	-	CASSQQQGSYNEQFF	TGCGCCAGCAGCCAACAACAGGGTAGCTACAATGAGCAGTTCTTC
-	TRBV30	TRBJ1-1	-	CAWSVGRMGQSTEAFF	TGTGCCTGGAGTGTAGGTAGGATGGGGCAGAGCACTGAAGCTTTCTTT
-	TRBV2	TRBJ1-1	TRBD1	CASTMRGGQVLNTEAFF	TGTGCCAGCACGATGCGAGGGGGACAGGTGTTGAACACTGAAGCTTTCTTT
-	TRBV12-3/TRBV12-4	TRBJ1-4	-	CASSLRNEKLFF	TGTGCCAGCAGTCTTCGTAATGAAAAACTGTTTTTT
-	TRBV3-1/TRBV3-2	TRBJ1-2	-	CASSPSRELYGYTF	TGTGCCAGCAGCCCGTCACGAGAGCTCTATGGCTACACCTTC
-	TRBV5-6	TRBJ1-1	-	CASSSIQGTEAFF	TGTGCCAGCAGCTCAATCCAGGGGACTGAAGCTTTCTTT
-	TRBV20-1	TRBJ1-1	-	CSAPGGKRAFF	TGCAGTGCTCCGGGGGGAAAACGGGCTTTCTTT
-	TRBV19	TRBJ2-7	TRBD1	CASSVHRDRASYEQYF	TGTGCCAGTAGTGTCCACCGGGACAGGGCTTCCTACGAGCAGTACTTC
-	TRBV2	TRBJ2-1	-	CASSAAISSYNEQFF	TGTGCCAGCAGTGCAGCGATTAGCTCCTACAATGAGCAGTTCTTC
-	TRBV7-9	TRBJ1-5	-	CASSPEGIRNQPQHF	TGTGCCAGCTCCCCTGAGGGCATCCGCAATCAGCCCCAGCATTTT
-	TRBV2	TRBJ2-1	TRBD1	CASSESQGAHNEQFF	TGTGCCAGCAGTGAGAGTCAGGGGGCGCATAATGAGCAGTTCTTC
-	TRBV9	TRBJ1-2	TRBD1	CASSARTGGGGYTF	TGTGCCAGCAGCGCCCGAACAGGGGGCGGTGGCTACACCTTC
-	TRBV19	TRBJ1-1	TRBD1	CASSMGQGRRKAEAFF	TGTGCCAGTAGTATGGGACAGGGGAGGAGGAAGGCTGAAGCTTTCTTT
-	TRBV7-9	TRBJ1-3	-	CASSPTGHSGNTIYF	TGTGCCAGCAGCCCTACAGGACACTCTGGAAACACCATATATTTT
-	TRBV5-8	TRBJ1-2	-	CASSGQGKGDGYTF	TGTGCCAGCAGCGGGCAGGGGAAGGGGGACGGCTACACCTTC
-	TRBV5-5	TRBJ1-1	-	CASLRVGGNTEAFF	TGTGCCAGCCTCCGAGTGGGGGGGAACACTGAAGCTTTCTTT